This TCR beta chain was sequenced in a study of Ad26.COV2.S vaccination and SARS-CoV-2 variants. Study-level background: Ad26.COV2.S given intramuscularly, once or twice 56 days apart. General study points: Spike-specific TCR breadth in vaccine recipients exceeded that seen in placebo recipients. Post-vaccination breadth of spike-specific CD8+ and CD4+ T cell responses was reportedly substantial.

As for this clone: Its target is not known.

Using immunoSEQ multiplex PCR, the repertoire was profiled, and TCRdb retains in-frame clones only, with some absent. The sample has a few hundred thousand clones; approximately 92% are singletons. The CDR3 consists of 15 residues. In germline, CDR1 is SGHKS, CDR2 YYEKEE (reference sequence). The V and J ends lost 5 bases and 3 bases respectively, with 18 bases between them. Treatment here: about 20 received Ad26.COV2.S at low or high dose, single or two shots; several received placebo; per-sample allocation not given. Samples analyzed were those drawn on day 63 after the first vaccine or placebo injection. In Boston, the donor was an adult between 18-55 years of age.

The chain employs TRBV5-5 and TRBJ2-7; either TRBD1 or TRBD2 may supply D (5 bases each). The sample consisted of peripheral blood, taken in a trial of Ad26.COV2.S vaccine versus placebo. This TCR was recovered from a person between 18 and 65 years old who received the Ad26.COV2.S COVID-19 vaccine or a placebo. CDR3 amino acids: CASSSLGMGDYEQYF. The CDR3 DNA reads as TGTGCCAGCAGTTCCTTGGGGATGGGGGACTACGAGCAGTACTTC.